The 18 T cell receptor beta chains reported below all come from one sample, sequenced in a study of shared clonotypes between healthy human individuals. Some clones are missing from TCRdb's copy, which holds only in-frame ones; the method was immunoSEQ multiplex PCR. The sample carries some 630,000 clones, about 78% recorded once. The source material was memory CD4+ T cells sorted from blood. Subset noted: CD45RA-negative fraction. The receptors here all came from a woman aged 25 to 39 in good health.

The chain is built from TRBV2 and TRBJ2-7; TRBD1 matches at 10 bases. CDR1 is SNHLY and CDR2 is FYNNEI in the germline V gene. This CDR3 spans 15 amino acids. The J segment lost 6 bases and the V segment lost 7 bases, leaving 12 bases of the junction unmatched. For the CDR3, the DNA is TGTGCCAGCAATCTTCCCGGGACAGGGGTTGGCGAGCAGTACTTC. Translating it yields CASNLPGTGVGEQYF.

V usage is TRBV28 and J usage is TRBJ2-7; TRBD2 is a possible D gene (6 bases). The V end was cut by 8 bases, the J end by 4 bases, with 15 bases between. Per the germline V gene, CDR1 is MDHEN and CDR2 is SYDVKM. The CDR3 loop spans 13 amino acids. As DNA, the CDR3 is TGTGCCAGCTCCCGGGGGATAAAGTACGAGCAGTACTTC. Encoded protein: CASSRGIKYEQYF.

Only a few counts were recorded for this clone. The V and J genes are TRBV20-1 and TRBJ1-1; no definite D call. V dropped 4 bases and J dropped 0 bases, with 3 bases sitting between them. The CDR3 is made up of 11 amino acids. Per germline, CDR1 DFQATT and CDR2 SNEGSKA (reference sequence). The CDR3 DNA reads as TGCAGTGCTATTATGAACACTGAAGCTTTCTTT. It yields the protein CSAIMNTEAFF.

The chain combines TRBV5-1 with TRBJ2-3, with D perhaps TRBD1 (7 bases). The CDR3 consists of 13 residues. The V and J ends lost 5 bases and 3 bases respectively, with 10 bases between them. Per the germline V gene, CDR1 is SGHRS and CDR2 is YFSETQ. In DNA, the CDR3 is TGCGCCAGCAGTTCAGGGGGGACAGATACGCAGTATTTT. Protein product: CASSSGGTDTQYF.

The genes are TRBV6-7 and TRBJ2-1; tentatively, D is TRBD2 (6 bases). TRBV6-7 qualifies as an ORF whose function is uncertain. Trimming shortened V by 11 bases and J by 1 base, and 21 bases separated the two germline ends. There are 16 residues in the CDR3. The CDR3 DNA is TGTGCCGGCCTGGGGAGCCAGCGGGCTTCCTACAATGAGCAGTTCTTC. Translated: CAGLGSQRASYNEQFF.

The gene calls are TRBV28 and TRBJ2-4; 8 bases line up with TRBD1. CDR3 length equals 15 residues. Germline assignment: CDR1 MDHEN and CDR2 SYDVKM. The V segment lost 6 bases and the J segment 1 base; nucleotides outside the gene matches: 5. CDR3 in amino acids: CASRQGVLAKNIQYF. CDR3 in DNA: TGTGCCAGCAGACAGGGGGTTCTTGCCAAAAACATTCAGTACTTC.

J is TRBJ2-1 and V is TRBV28; TRBD1 aligns across 9 bases. V trimming: 6 bases; J trimming: 9 bases; junction bases outside the gene matches: 15. This CDR3 is 16 amino acids long. In germline, CDR1 is MDHEN, CDR2 SYDVKM. DNA for the CDR3: TGTGCCAGCAGCTTTACCCGGGACAGGGTAAGGGGTGAGCAGTTCTTC. Its protein product is CASSFTRDRVRGEQFF.

This clone occurred a few times. This same CDR3 is encoded by further DNA sequences in the sample. V gene TRBV9 combines with J gene TRBJ2-5; D might be TRBD2 (6 bases). The germline gives CDR1 SGDLS, CDR2 YYNGEE. The length of the CDR3 is 14 residues. Trimming left V 0 bases short and J 5 bases short, with 11 bases between. The CDR3 DNA reads TGTGCCAGCAGCGTAGGTGGGAGCGGGGAGACCCAGTACTTC. Translation gives CASSVGGSGETQYF.

The chain links TRBV6-6 to TRBJ2-3; TRBD1 or TRBD2 may be the D gene (5 bases each). CDR1 and CDR2 (germline): MNHNY, SVGAGI (reference sequence). Between the trimmed V and J ends, which lost 0 bases and 2 bases, there was a span of 9 bases. The CDR3 is 15 amino acids. CDR3 amino acids: CASSYSGELTDTQYF. The DNA for the CDR3 is TGTGCCAGCAGTTACTCGGGGGAACTCACAGATACGCAGTATTTT.

This chain uses TRBV27 with TRBJ2-7; D is ambiguous. This CDR3 has 14 amino acids. Trimming stripped 5 bases from V and 3 bases from J, with 14 bases between. Germline assignment: CDR1 MNHEY and CDR2 SMNVEV (reference sequence). As DNA, the CDR3 is TGTGCCAGCAGTCCACAACGACCCCGCTACGAGCAGTACTTC. Its protein product is CASSPQRPRYEQYF.

The CDR3 DNA is TGCAGCGTGGCGGGACAGGGGGAGCCCCAGCATTTT. This sequence encodes CSVAGQGEPQHF. This chain uses TRBV29-1 with TRBJ1-5; 11 bases are shared with TRBD1. After removal of 6 bases from V and 8 bases from J, the junction contained 3 bases not matched to a gene. Germline V gene sequence: CDR1 SQVTM, CDR2 ANQGSEA. The CDR3 totals 12 residues.

The chain joins TRBV9 to TRBJ2-1; possibly TRBD2 for D (6 bases). This CDR3 is 17 amino acids long. The V gene's germline CDR1 is SGDLS and CDR2 YYNGEE. V lost 0 bases and J lost 0, with 13 bases in between. The CDR3 is CASSVAWRDDSYNEQFF. The CDR3 DNA is TGTGCCAGCAGCGTAGCTTGGCGGGATGACTCCTACAATGAGCAGTTCTTC.

V gene TRBV19 combines with J gene TRBJ2-7; 8 bases are a match to TRBD1. This CDR3 has 16 amino acids. The V gene end was trimmed by 2 bases and the J gene end by 2 bases; junction bases not matched to a gene: 8. Germline V gene lookup returns CDR1 LNHDA and CDR2 SQIVND (reference sequence). The DNA for the CDR3 is TGTGCCAGTAGTATAACCGGGACAGGTTTTACCTACGAGCAGTACTTC. Its protein product is CASSITGTGFTYEQYF. Full variable domain (rest looked up from reference TRBV19 and TRBJ2-7): DGGITQSPKYLFRKEGQNVTLSCEQNLNHDAMYWYRQDPGQGLRLIYYSQIVNDFQKGDIAEGYSVSREKKESFPLTVTSAQKNPTAFYLCASSITGTGFTYEQYFGPGTRLTVT.

This sequence joins TRBV28 and TRBJ1-2, with D possibly TRBD1 on 5 matching bases. CDR3 length: 12 amino acids. Trimming took off 4 bases at V and 4 bases at J, with 7 bases between the two ends. CDR1 and CDR2 (germline): MDHEN, SYDVKM. CDR3 loop: CASSYRLYGYTF. Written as DNA, the CDR3 is TGTGCCAGCAGTTACAGGCTCTATGGCTACACCTTC.

The V and J genes are TRBV7-2 and TRBJ1-1; TRBD1 is a possible D gene (5 bases). Trimming cost V 5 bases and J 10 bases, with 17 bases left between them. CDR1 and CDR2 (germline): SGHTA, FQGNSA. This CDR3 is built from 13 residues. CDR3 loop: CASSTRVQGGAFF. The CDR3 nucleotides read TGTGCCAGCAGCACTAGGGTCCAGGGAGGAGCTTTCTTT. Full variable domain (rest looked up from reference TRBV7-2 and TRBJ1-1): GAGVSQSPSNKVTEKGKDVELRCDPISGHTALYWYRQSLGQGLEFLIYFQGNSAPDKSGLPSDRFSAERTGGSVSTLTIQRTQQEDSAVYLCASSTRVQGGAFFGQGTRLTVV.

This clone has just a few counts. In DNA, the CDR3 is TGTGCCAGCTCACTCGAGACAGTCAATCAGCCCCAGCATTTT. Encoded protein: CASSLETVNQPQHF. The chain employs TRBV18 and TRBJ1-5; tentative D call: TRBD1 (5 bases). This CDR3 is 14 amino acids long. With 4 bases removed from V and 3 bases from J, the gap between germline ends came to 10 bases. Per germline, CDR1 KGHSH and CDR2 LQKENI. The entire variable domain, with the rest obtained from reference TRBV18 and TRBJ1-5, is as follows: NAGVMQNPRHLVRRRGQEARLRCSPMKGHSHVYWYRQLPEEGLKFMVYLQKENIIDESGMPKERFSAEFPKEGPSILRIQQVVRGDSAAYFCASSLETVNQPQHFGDGTRLSIL.

This clone was picked up many times. This sequence joins TRBV5-1 and TRBJ2-5; maybe TRBD2 (5 bases). CDR1 and CDR2 (germline): SGHRS, YFSETQ. V shed 4 bases and J shed 1 base, with 14 bases lying between them. The CDR3 covers 15 residues. This chain's CDR3 is CASSLQITSQETQYF. The DNA of the CDR3 is TGCGCCAGCAGCCTACAAATTACTAGCCAAGAGACCCAGTACTTC.

The sample holds one count of this clone. CDR3 nucleotide sequence: TGCAGCGTTGCACAGGAGGCCGGGGAGCTGTTTTTT. Encoded protein: CSVAQEAGELFF. The chain links TRBV29-1 to TRBJ2-2; the D gene could be TRBD1 or TRBD2 (5 bases each). The CDR3 loop spans 12 amino acids. Germline V gene sequence: CDR1 SQVTM, CDR2 ANQGSEA. The V end was cut by 4 bases, the J end by 6 bases, with 9 bases between.